Listed here is a single T cell receptor beta chain. Its antigen specificity is not known. No per-base quality is available; no much larger clone lies one base away. The germline V gene (reference sequence) yields SEHNR for CDR1 and FQNEAQ for CDR2. At the junction V is shortened by 4 bases and J by 6 bases, with 17 bases in between. Spanning cysteine to phenylalanine, the CDR3 consists of 15 amino acids. The only DNA kept is the CDR3, 45 bases in frame from the first base. This sample was included in a study of cytomegalovirus exposure and HLA in healthy donors listed by TCRdb under 2017. For the study in its entirety: In an earlier analysis of roughly 590 of the donors, about 270 Gb of sequence data and 117 million unique TCR beta sequences from 150 million to 200 million T cells were reported. Four to six DR-DQ haplotypes were handled as single units for association and clustering, since linkage in the cohort was strong. An earlier analysis of roughly 600 of the donors used high-throughput TCR beta sequencing to judge whether each TCR beta V gene segment behaved as functional or pseudogenic. To study patterns of TCR occurrence, a later analysis re-analyzed previously published TCR beta repertoires from hundreds of donors and added high-resolution HLA genotyping. All discovery cohort repertoires had been generated on a single sequencing platform. Both class I and class II loci were covered by HLA typing, at four-digit resolution. The number of typed donors differed by locus: about 629-640 for A, B, C, DRB1 and DQB1; some 500 for DQA1; 600 to 610 for DPA1; and around 490 for DPB1. In a later genetic analysis, genome-wide SNP genotypes for about 55% of the roughly 700 donors were used, and that subset was treated as a discovery cohort. Among 350 to 400 genotyped donors of the cohort, an average of approximately 240,000 unique TCR beta nucleotide sequences were sequenced per donor, around 18% of them non-productive. The aim of the study was to test whether cataloging public T cell receptors could identify signatures of past pathogen exposure. The study profiled the T cell repertoires of around 700 subjects by immunosequencing and related them to cytomegalovirus serostatus. Rather than using new phenotypic data, the later analysis identified candidate immune exposures from TCR beta sequences and from how often those sequences occurred across donors. Among the roughly 400 genotyped donors, roughly 80% belonged to the genetic ancestry cluster associated with self-reported Caucasian donors. About 300 gigabases of sequencing data and approximately 85 million unique TCR sequences were included in an early release covering roughly 600 HLA-typed donors. Along with the approximately 700-subject first cohort, a separate validation cohort of more than 90 different subjects was used. Donor age, sex, ethnicity and CMV serostatus were compiled together with the repertoire data. To predict cytomegalovirus infection status, the study brought together high-throughput TCR immunosequencing, statistical association of individual TCRs with disease status, and machine learning. Here is what the overall study found, with its caveats: An association between a missense DCLRE1C variant and V-gene and J-gene trimming of TCR beta chains was found in a later genetic analysis and replicated in an independent cohort. The classifier was reported to diagnose cytomegalovirus status with high specificity and sensitivity in both the original and validation cohorts. A later genetic analysis reported fewer N-insertions in productive TCRs among donors in an Asian-associated ancestry cluster than the roughly 620-donor mean. The cohort was sequenced for TCR beta chains only, and without alpha or paired-chain data the features that could be detected were limited. In a later analysis, several top co-occurrence clusters were reported to appear linked to parvovirus B19, influenza, CMV and Epstein-Barr virus. A later analysis associated approximately 17,000 TCR beta sequences with specific HLA alleles at a false discovery rate of 0.05. Roughly uniform sequencing depth across donors was assumed in presence/absence analyses, although this assumption may not hold. When HLA alleles, especially DR and DQ, strongly co-occurred, attributing TCR associations to individual alleles was difficult. Most TCR sequences were seen in very few donors, while some public TCRs were found in many individuals. An earlier analysis of approximately 570 of the donors showed that most TCR beta V segments appeared in productive rearrangements either about 87% or about 30% of the time, which broadly matched IMGT annotations. It was suggested by the authors that the approach could potentially be generalized to other disease states and immunological phenotypes. The study listed 150 to 200 TCR beta chains as associated with cytomegalovirus. The earlier analysis of 587 of the donors excluded about 16 rarely observed V segments, including chromosome 9 orphons, because counts were too low. Compared with equally common non-associated chains, HLA-associated TCR beta chains in a later analysis were more clonally expanded and had lower generation probabilities. Some IMGT-functional V segments, including TRBV6-2 and TRBV6-3, could not be distinguished by the 87-base-pair reads and were therefore excluded. A further reported finding was that TCR beta sequences accurately predicted the HLA-A and HLA-B alleles for most subjects in the first cohort. In vitro tests confirmed that a few of the cytomegalovirus-associated TCR beta chains recognize cytomegalovirus antigens. Most CMV-associated TCR beta chains appeared to be HLA-restricted in a later analysis, and the HLA associations seemed to be driven largely by CMV exposure. The sequencing pipeline was judged likely to have produced a cluster of highly shared sequence variants as a technical artifact. HLA typing was unavailable for some donors at each locus, so association tests used only the typed subset. Correlated functional status among segregating V segments might be attributable to linkage disequilibrium, but an unknown experimental factor could not be ruled out. A later analysis found that TCR association rates varied across HLA loci, with DRB1 alleles showing the most associated TCRs and HLA-C alleles the fewest. CMV serostatus was the only immune exposure information available for the cohort.

The cohort was made up of around 720 healthy bone marrow donors. At the time of sampling, all cohort members were nominally healthy, though unrecorded immune exposures were likely present. The donor tested CMV seropositive, placing the donor among the roughly 300 seropositive members of the cohort. Every donor gave a peripheral blood sample, and the peripheral blood mononuclear cells from that sample were used for TCR beta sequencing. The Qiagen DNeasy Blood Extraction Kit was used to extract genomic DNA from the blood cell samples. Library preparation used the immunoSEQ multiplex PCR assay. For the multiplex PCR, a mixture combining 60 forward primers for TCR Vbeta segments and 13 reverse primers for TCR Jbeta segments was used. A multiplex PCR assay on genomic DNA amplified the CDR3 region of rearranged TCR beta genes. On the Illumina HiSeq System, the amplified TCR beta libraries were sequenced as 87-base-pair reads. Turning to the authors' computational methods: Across the 500 to 750 repertoires, a later analysis counted 60 million to 90 million unique TCR beta chains, around 11 million of which were shared by at least two donors. To remove PCR and sequencing errors, raw reads were error-corrected and collapsed into unique sequences using a nearest-neighbor algorithm that merged closely related sequences. V, D and J gene segments were assigned by aligning CDR3 sequences to IMGT reference sequences. Each retained sequence needed at least a six-nucleotide match to both a V gene segment and a J gene segment. A rearrangement counted as productive if the CDR3 had no stop codons and remained in frame with V and J, and every other rearrangement counted as non-productive. Following IMGT convention, CDR3 was defined as the stretch from the second conserved V-encoded cysteine to the conserved J-encoded phenylalanine. The earlier analysis of fewer than 750 of the donors excluded sequences that lacked an unambiguous match to a single V gene segment. In an earlier analysis of approximately 610 of the donors, V segments were called functional above 56.7% productive rearrangements and were called segregating when the between-donor standard deviation exceeded 5%. A statistical classification framework was built for diagnosing cytomegalovirus status from the catalog of TCR beta chain sequences. In a later analysis, V and J genes were assigned by comparing TCR nucleotide sequences against IMGT/GENE-DB human TR gene sequences. The TCRdist pipeline was used in a later analysis to assign CDR3 sequences and most-parsimonious VDJ recombination scenarios. A later analysis defined each TCR beta chain by its CDR3 amino acid sequence plus V-gene family, and excluded reads lacking a unique V-gene family. A later analysis removed 600 or so highly shared, low-generation-probability nucleotide sequences to deal with suspected cross-contamination and a sequencing artifact. In a later analysis, a clonal expansion index for each public chain was calculated from normalized within-repertoire ranks of inferred template counts. A later analysis computed generation probabilities with a VDJ recombination model fitted to out-of-frame rearrangements, and checked the results against IGoR. Hypergeometric tests were used in a later analysis to score TCR-TCR, TCR-HLA and TCR-CMV co-occurrence, with a repertoire-size bias correction applied to the TCR pairs. A later analysis estimated false discovery rates by permuting HLA or CMV assignments 20 times. In a later analysis, co-occurring TCRs were grouped using DBSCAN, with TCRdist sequence similarity added in when clustering inside HLA-allele-positive subsets. Repertoires with fewer than 30,000 or more than 120,000 public chains, plus five repertoires with anomalous nucleotide sharing, were excluded from co-occurrence clustering. The immuneACCESS repertoire file appears here via TCRdb, limited to in-frame rearrangements. These files lack a portion of the clones; in checked studies, under half of the deficit traces to unresolved V genes, and the cause of the others is not known. The DNA gave D and trimming, while V, J and clone size come from that table. The sample table lists approximately 190,000 clones, 82% of them with a count of one. The ten largest clonotypes hold approximately 6.5% of the sample.

The receptor was isolated from a woman aged 50 to 65 in good health and CMV-seropositive. Sequenced input: PBMCs. The rearranged segments are TRBV7-9 and TRBJ2-3; 6 matching bases give a weak D call of TRBD1. DNA sequence: TGTGCCAGCAGCTCCCGGGCCTCCGACAGGGATACGCAGTATTTT. Protein translation: CASSSRASDRDTQYF.